This note documents a single TCR beta chain sequence. TCRdb's table, derived via immunoSEQ multiplex PCR, lists solely in-frame clones and lacks some. Of tens of thousands of clones listed, approximately 80% are singletons. This CDR3 is built from 13 residues. Germline CDR1 GTSNPN, CDR2 SVGIG (reference sequence). Trimming removed 0 bases from V and 9 bases from J, with 12 bases in between. This sample is part of a study of blood T cell repertoires in COVID-19. This clonotype was sampled from a man younger than 45 with COVID-19, enrolled during active disease. This chain links TRBV30 with TRBJ2-1, with D perhaps TRBD2 (7 bases). Sequences were obtained from peripheral blood. The CDR3 protein is CAWSVGGAGEQFF. The CDR3 DNA follows: TGTGCCTGGAGTGTGGGGGGGGCTGGTGAGCAGTTCTTC.